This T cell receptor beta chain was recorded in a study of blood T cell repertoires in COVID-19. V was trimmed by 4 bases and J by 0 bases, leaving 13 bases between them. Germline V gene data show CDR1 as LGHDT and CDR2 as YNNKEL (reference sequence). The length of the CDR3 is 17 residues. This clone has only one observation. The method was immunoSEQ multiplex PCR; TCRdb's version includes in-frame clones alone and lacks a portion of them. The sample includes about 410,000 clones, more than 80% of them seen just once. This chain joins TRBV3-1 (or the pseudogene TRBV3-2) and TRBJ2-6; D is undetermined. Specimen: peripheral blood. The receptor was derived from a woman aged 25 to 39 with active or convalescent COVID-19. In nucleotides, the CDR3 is TGTGCCAGCAGCCCTCTACCCGGTGTCTCTGGGGCCAACGTCCTGACTTTC. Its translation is CASSPLPGVSGANVLTF.